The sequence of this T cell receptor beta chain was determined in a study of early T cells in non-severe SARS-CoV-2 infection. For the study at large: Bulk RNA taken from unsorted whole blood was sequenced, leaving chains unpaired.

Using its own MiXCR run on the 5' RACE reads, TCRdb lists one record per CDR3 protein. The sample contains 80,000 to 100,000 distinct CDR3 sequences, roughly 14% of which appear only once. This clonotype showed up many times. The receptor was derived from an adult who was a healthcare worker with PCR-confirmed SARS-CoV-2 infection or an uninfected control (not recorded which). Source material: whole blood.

DNA for the CDR3: TGTGCCAGCAGCTTGATACAGGCCTCCTACAATGAGCAGTTCTTC. The encoded protein is CASSLIQASYNEQFF. This chain connects TRBV7-3 to TRBJ2-1; D may be TRBD1 (5 bases). CDR1 is SGHTA and CDR2 is FQGTGA in the germline V gene. The CDR3 is 15 amino acids. The V and J ends lost 3 bases and 0 bases respectively, with 9 bases between them.